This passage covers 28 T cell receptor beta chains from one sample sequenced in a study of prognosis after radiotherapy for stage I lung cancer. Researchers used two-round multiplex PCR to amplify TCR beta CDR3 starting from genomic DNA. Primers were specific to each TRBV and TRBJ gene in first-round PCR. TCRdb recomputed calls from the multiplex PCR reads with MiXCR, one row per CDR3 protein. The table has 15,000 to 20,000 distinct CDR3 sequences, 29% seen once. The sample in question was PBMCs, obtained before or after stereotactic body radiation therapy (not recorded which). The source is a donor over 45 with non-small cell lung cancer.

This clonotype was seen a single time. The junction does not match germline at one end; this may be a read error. CDR3 amino acids: CASSDAGFTSYEHYF. In DNA form, the CDR3 reads TGTGCCAGCAGTGACGCAGGCTTTACTTCCTACGAGCACTACTTC. V and J are TRBV2 and TRBJ2-7; D is undetermined. The germline V gene encodes CDR1 SNHLY and CDR2 FYNNEI. The CDR3 has 15 residues.

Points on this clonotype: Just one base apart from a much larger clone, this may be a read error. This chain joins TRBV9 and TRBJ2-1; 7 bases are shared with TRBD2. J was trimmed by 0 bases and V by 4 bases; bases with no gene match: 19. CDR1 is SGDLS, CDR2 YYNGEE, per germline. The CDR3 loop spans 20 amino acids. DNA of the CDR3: TGTGCCAGCAGCTTAGGGACTGGCGGGAGTAAAATCGTCTCCTACAATGAGCAGTTCTTC. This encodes CASSLGTGGSKIVSYNEQFF.

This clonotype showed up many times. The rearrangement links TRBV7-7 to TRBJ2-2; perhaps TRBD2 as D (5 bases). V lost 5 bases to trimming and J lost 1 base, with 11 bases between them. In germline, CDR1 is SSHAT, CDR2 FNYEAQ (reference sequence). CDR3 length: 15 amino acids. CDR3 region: CASSPVGGNTGELFF. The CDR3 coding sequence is TGTGCCAGCAGCCCAGTCGGAGGGAACACCGGGGAGCTGTTTTTT.

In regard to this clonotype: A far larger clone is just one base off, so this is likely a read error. The CDR3 DNA reads as TGTGCCAGCAGCTTAGCTAGAGGGAGACTCAATGAGCAGTTCTTC. Translating gives CASSLARGRLNEQFF. The V gene is TRBV7-3, the J gene TRBJ2-1; D is possibly TRBD2 (5 bases). V lost 2 bases, J lost 6 bases, and 14 bases lay in between. Germline lookup yields CDR1 SGHTA and CDR2 FQGTGA. This CDR3 contains 15 residues.

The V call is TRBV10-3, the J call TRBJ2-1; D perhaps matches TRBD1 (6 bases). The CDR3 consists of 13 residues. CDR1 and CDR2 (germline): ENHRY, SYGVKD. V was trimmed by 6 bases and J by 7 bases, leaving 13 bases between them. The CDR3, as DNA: TGTGCCATCAGGCCAGGGGTTAGTAATGAGCAGTTCTTC. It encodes CAIRPGVSNEQFF.

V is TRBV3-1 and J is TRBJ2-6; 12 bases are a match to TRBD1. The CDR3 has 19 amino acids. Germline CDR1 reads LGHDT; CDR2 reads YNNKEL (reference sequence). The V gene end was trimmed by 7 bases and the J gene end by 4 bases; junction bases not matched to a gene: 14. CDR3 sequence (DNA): TGTGCCAGCACCTGTGTGGGGACAGGGGGCGCCAGGGGGGCCAACGTCCTGACTTTC. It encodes CASTCVGTGGARGANVLTF.

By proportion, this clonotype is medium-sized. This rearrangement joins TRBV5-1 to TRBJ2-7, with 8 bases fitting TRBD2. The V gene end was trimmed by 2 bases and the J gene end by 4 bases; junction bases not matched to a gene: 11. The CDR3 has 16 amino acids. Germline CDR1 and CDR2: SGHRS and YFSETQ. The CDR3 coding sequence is TGCGCCAGCAGCTTCTCTCCCCCGAGCGGGAGTTACGAGCAGTACTTC. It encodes CASSFSPPSGSYEQYF.

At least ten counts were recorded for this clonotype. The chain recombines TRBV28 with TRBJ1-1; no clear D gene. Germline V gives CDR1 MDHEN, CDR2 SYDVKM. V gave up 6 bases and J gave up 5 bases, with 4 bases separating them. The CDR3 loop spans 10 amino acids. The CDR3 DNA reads TGTGCCAGCAGGGAAACTGAAGCTTTCTTT. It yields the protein CASRETEAFF.

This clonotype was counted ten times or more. The CDR3: CASSQDTGLSQYF. In nucleotides, the CDR3 is TGTGCCAGCAGCCAAGATACCGGGTTATCGCAGTATTTT. The chain is built from TRBV14 and TRBJ2-3; D remains unclear. CDR1 is SGHDN and CDR2 is FVKESK in the germline V gene. CDR3 length equals 13 residues. Trimming took 0 bases from V and 10 from J, leaving 11 bases between them.

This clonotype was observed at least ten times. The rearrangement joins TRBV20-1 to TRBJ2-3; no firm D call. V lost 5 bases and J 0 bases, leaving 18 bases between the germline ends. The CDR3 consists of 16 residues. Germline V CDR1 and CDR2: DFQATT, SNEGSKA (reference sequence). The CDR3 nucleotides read TGCAGTGCTTCAGGTGGTCGGAGTACGAGCACAGATACGCAGTATTTT. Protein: CSASGGRSTSTDTQYF.

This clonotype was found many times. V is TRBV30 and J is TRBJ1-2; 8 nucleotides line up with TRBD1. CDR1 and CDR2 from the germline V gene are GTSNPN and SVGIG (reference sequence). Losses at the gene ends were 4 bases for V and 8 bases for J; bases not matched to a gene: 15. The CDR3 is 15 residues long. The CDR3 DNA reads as TGTGCCTGGAATCCCCTTGTTCGGGACAGGAGCGGCTACACCTTC. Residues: CAWNPLVRDRSGYTF.

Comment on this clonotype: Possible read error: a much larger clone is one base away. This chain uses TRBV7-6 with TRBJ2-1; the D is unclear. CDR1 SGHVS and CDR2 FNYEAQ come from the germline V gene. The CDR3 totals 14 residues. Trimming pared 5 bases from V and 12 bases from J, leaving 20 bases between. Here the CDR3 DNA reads TGTGCCAGCAGCCCCTGGGTCTCCGGCGGTGGGCAGTTCTTC. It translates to CASSPWVSGGGQFF.

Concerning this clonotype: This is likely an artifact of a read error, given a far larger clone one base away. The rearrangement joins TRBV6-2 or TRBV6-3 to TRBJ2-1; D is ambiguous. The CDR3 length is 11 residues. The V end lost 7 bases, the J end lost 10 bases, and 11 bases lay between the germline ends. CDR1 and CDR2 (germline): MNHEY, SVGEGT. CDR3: CASKWAHEQFF. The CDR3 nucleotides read TGTGCCAGCAAGTGGGCCCACGAGCAGTTCTTC.

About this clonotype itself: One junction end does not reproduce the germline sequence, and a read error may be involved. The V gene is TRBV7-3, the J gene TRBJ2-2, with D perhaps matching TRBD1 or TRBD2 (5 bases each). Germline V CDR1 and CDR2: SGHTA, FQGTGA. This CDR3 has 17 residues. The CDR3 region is CASSTRAWTTNTGELFF. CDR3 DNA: TGTGCCAGCAGCACCAGGGCCTGGACAACGAACACCGGGGAGCTTTTTTTT.

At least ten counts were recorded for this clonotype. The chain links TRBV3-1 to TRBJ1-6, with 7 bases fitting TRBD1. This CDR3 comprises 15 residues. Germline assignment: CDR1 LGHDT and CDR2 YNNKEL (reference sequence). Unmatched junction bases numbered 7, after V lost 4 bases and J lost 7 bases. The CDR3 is CASSPLAGGNSPLHF. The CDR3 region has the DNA TGTGCCAGCAGCCCGCTGGCAGGGGGAAATTCACCCCTCCACTTT.

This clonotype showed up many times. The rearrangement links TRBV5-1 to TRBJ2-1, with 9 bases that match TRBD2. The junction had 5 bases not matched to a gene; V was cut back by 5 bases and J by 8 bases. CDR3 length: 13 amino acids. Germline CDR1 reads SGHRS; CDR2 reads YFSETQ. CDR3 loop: CASRGLAGDEQFF. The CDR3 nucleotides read TGCGCCAGCAGGGGACTAGCCGGCGATGAGCAGTTCTTC.

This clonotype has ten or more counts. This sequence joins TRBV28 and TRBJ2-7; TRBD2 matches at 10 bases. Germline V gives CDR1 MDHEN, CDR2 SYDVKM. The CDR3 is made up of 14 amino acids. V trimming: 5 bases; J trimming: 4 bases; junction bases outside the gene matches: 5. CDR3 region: CASSQLAGRYEQYF. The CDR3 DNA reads TGTGCCAGCAGTCAACTAGCGGGAAGGTACGAGCAGTACTTC.

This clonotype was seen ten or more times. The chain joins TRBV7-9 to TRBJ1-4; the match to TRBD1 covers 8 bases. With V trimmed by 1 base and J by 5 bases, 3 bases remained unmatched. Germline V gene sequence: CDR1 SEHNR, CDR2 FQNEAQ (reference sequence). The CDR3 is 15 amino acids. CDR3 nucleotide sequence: TGTGCCAGCAGCTTAGTGACAGGGGTGAATGAAAAACTGTTTTTT. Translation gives CASSLVTGVNEKLFF.

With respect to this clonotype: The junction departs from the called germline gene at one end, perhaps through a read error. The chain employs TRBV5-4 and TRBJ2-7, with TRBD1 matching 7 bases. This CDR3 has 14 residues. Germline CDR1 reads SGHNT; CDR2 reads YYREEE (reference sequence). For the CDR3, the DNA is TGTGCCAGCAGCCAACAGGGGATGTCCTGCGAGCAGTACTTC. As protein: CASSQQGMSCEQYF.

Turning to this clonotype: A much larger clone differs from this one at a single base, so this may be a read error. The CDR3 here is CTSSPTSGQGVWLGANVLTF. CDR3 bases: TGTACCAGCAGCCCTACATCTGGACAGGGGGTTTGGCTTGGGGCCAACGTCCTGACTTTC. The rearrangement joins TRBV7-2 to TRBJ2-6; the match to TRBD1 covers 10 bases. J lost 3 bases, V lost 5 bases, and 16 bases had no gene match. The CDR3 spans 20 residues. Germline CDR1 SGHTA, CDR2 FQGNSA.

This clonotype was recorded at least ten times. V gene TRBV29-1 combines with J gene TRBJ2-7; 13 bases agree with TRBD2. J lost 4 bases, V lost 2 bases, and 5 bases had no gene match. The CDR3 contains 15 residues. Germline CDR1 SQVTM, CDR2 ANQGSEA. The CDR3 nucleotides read TGCAGCGTTGAAATCCCGGGACTAGCGGGATACGAGCAGTACTTC. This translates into CSVEIPGLAGYEQYF.

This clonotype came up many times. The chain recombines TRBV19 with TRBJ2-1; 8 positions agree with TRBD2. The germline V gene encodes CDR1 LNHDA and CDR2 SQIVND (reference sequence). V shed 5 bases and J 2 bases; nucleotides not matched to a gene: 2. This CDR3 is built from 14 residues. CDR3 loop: CASSLGLAYNEQFF. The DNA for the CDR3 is TGTGCCAGTAGTTTGGGACTAGCCTACAATGAGCAGTTCTTC.

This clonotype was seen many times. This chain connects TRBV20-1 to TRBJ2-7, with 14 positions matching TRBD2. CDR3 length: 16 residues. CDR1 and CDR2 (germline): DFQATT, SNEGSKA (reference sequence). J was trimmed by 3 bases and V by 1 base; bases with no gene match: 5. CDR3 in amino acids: CSARGLAGGPFYEQYF. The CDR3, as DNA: TGCAGTGCTAGAGGACTAGCGGGAGGGCCTTTCTACGAGCAGTACTTC.

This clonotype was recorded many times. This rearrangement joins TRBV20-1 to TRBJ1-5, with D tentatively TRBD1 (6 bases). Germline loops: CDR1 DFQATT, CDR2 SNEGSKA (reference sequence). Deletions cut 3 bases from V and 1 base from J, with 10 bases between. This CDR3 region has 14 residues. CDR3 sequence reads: CSASLGASNQPQHF. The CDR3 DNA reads TGCAGTGCTAGTCTGGGGGCCAGCAATCAGCCCCAGCATTTT.

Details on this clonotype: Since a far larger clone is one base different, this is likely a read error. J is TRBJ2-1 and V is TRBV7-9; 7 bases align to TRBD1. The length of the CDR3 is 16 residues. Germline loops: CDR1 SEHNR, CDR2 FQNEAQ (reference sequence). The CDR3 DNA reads TGTGCCAGCAGCCGAAAACAGGGGAGCTCCTACAATGGGCAGTTCTTC. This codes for CASSRKQGSSYNGQFF.

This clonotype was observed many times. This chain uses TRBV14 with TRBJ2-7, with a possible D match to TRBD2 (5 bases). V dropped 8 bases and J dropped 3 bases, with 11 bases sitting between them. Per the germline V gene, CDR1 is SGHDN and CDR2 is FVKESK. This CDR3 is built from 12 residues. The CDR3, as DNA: TGTGCCAGCGGGAGAGAACACTACGAGCAGTACTTC. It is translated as CASGREHYEQYF.

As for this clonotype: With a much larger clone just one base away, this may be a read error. The CDR3 DNA follows: TGTGCCAGCAGCCCCCGGCGGGTGGGTGGCACTAATGAAAAACTGTTTTTT. Its translation is CASSPRRVGGTNEKLFF. V and J are TRBV7-8 and TRBJ1-4, with no clear D. CDR1 is SGHVS, CDR2 FQNEAQ, per germline. The CDR3 runs to 17 residues. Trimming stripped 5 bases from V and 2 bases from J, with 18 bases between.

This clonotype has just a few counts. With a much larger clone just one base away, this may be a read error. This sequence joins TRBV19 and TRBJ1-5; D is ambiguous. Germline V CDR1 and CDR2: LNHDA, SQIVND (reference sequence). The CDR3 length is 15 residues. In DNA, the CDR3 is TGTGTCAGTAGTATAGATCTAACCTTCAATCAGCCCCAGCATTTT. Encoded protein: CVSSIDLTFNQPQHF. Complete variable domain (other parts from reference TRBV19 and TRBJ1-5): DGGITQSPKYLFRKEGQNVTLSCEQNLNHDAMYWYRQDPGQGLRLIYYSQIVNDFQKGDIAEGYSVSREKKESFPLTVTSAQKNPTAFYLCVSSIDLTFNQPQHFGDGTRLSIL.